By share of the sample, the clone carrying this T cell receptor (beta chain) is medium-sized (0.01 to 0.1%). The target antigen is unknown. Sample treatment: 10-day PBMC culture with coronavirus spike peptide pools or control peptides (ViraFEST assay). ViraFEST grew antigen-specific T cells using peptide pools, then sequenced TCRs. Half the growth medium was swapped for new IL-2 medium on days 3 and 7. This specimen belongs to a study of vaccination and CD4 T cells after COVID-19. Whole-study context: Nine convalescent patients had mild and one had severe PCR-confirmed SARS-CoV-2 disease.

The study's findings and limits: Apart from involving relatively few convalescent patients, the work omitted early post-infection timepoints.

The Oncomine TCR Beta short-read assay sequenced DNA from cultured CD4+ T cells. In TCRdb, the PCR reads were re-called with MiXCR into one record per CDR3 protein. The repertoire consists of around 2,800 distinct CDR3 sequences, with roughly a fifth occurring once and the leading ten covering over 35%. The sample was CD4+ T cells from blood, cultured in vitro. The TCR comes from a human donor who had recovered from COVID-19.

CDR3 in amino acids: CSAIRGGGGRETQYF. The CDR3 DNA sequence: TGCAGTGCTATCCGAGGAGGCGGGGGTAGGGAGACCCAGTACTTC. The chain has TRBV20-1 and TRBJ2-5, with 7 bases that match TRBD2. Looked up from germline, CDR1 is DFQATT and CDR2 is SNEGSKA (reference sequence). This CDR3 region has 15 residues. Trimming took 4 bases from V and 5 from J; bases not matched to a gene: 13.